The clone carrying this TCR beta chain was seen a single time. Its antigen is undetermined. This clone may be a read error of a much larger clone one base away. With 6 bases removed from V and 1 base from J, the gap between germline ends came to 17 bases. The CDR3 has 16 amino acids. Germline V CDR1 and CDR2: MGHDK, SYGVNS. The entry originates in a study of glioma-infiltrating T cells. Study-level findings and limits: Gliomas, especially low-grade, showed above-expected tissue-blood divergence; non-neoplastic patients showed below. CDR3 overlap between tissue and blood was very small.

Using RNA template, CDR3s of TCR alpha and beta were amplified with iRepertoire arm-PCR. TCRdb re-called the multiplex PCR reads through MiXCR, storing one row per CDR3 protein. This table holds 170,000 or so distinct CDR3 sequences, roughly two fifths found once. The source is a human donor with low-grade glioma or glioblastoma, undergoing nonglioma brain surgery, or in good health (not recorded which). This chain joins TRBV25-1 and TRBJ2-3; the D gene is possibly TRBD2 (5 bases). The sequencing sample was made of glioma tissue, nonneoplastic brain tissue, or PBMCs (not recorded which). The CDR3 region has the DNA TGTGCCAGCAGGGTTACTGGACTTACTTGCACAGATACGCAGTATTTT. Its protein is CASRVTGLTCTDTQYF.